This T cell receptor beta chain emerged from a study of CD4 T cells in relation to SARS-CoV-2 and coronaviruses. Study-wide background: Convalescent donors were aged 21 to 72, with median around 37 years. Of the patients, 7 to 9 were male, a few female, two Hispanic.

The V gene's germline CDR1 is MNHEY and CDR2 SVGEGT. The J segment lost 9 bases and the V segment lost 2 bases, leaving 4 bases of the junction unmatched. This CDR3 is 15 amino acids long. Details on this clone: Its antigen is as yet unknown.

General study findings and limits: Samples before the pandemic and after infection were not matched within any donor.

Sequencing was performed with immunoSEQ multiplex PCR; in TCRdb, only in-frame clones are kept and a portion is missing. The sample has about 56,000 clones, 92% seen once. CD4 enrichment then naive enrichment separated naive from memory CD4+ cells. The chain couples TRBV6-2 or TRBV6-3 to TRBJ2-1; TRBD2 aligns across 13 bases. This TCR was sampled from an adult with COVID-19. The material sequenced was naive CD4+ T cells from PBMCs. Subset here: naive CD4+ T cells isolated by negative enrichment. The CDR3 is CASSYGLAGVSEQFF. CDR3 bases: TGTGCCAGCAGTTACGGACTAGCGGGAGTCAGTGAGCAGTTCTTC.